These 28 T cell receptor beta chains were all obtained from the same sample, sequenced in a study of shared clonotypes between healthy human individuals. The method was immunoSEQ multiplex PCR; TCRdb's version includes in-frame clones alone and lacks a portion of them. The sample includes approximately 740,000 clones, about 74% seen only once; the top ten take approximately 1.7%. Sample: memory CD4+ T cells sorted from blood. Subset defined: CD45RA-negative fraction. Receptors originate from a woman aged 25 to 39 in good health.

This clone was recorded a few times. Other DNA sequences within the sample encode an identical CDR3. The gene calls are TRBV5-1 and TRBJ1-1; D remains ambiguous. Germline V CDR1 and CDR2: SGHRS, YFSETQ. The CDR3 consists of 11 residues. V was shortened by 3 bases and J by 1 base, with 1 base between the two germline ends. The CDR3 DNA reads TGCGCCAGCAGCTCGAACACTGAAGCTTTCTTT. It is translated as CASSSNTEAFF.

There are a few counts of this clone. The chain joins TRBV19 to TRBJ1-2, with 8 bases identical to TRBD1. With 7 bases clipped from V and 6 bases from J, the junction kept 13 bases outside the gene matches. The germline CDR1 and CDR2 sequences are LNHDA and SQIVND (reference sequence). This CDR3 is built from 15 residues. CDR3 in DNA: TGTGCCAGTACCCTCCGTAACAGGGGGGGCCATGGCTACACCTTC. It specifies CASTLRNRGGHGYTF. Full variable domain (remainder filled in from reference TRBV19 and TRBJ1-2): DGGITQSPKYLFRKEGQNVTLSCEQNLNHDAMYWYRQDPGQGLRLIYYSQIVNDFQKGDIAEGYSVSREKKESFPLTVTSAQKNPTAFYLCASTLRNRGGHGYTFGSGTRLTVV.

This clone was detected only a few times. V usage is TRBV29-1 and J usage is TRBJ2-5; 9 positions agree with TRBD1. Germline V gene sequence: CDR1 SQVTM, CDR2 ANQGSEA. The length of the CDR3 is 12 residues. The V and J ends lost 7 bases and 5 bases, in that order; junction bases with no gene match: 5. This CDR3 reads CSGRTGVETQYF. As DNA, the CDR3 is TGCAGCGGGAGGACAGGGGTCGAGACCCAGTACTTC.

This sequence joins TRBV29-1 and TRBJ2-1; the D is unclear. CDR3 length equals 13 residues. CDR1 SQVTM and CDR2 ANQGSEA come from the germline V gene. The V end lost 5 bases, the J end lost 6 bases, and 14 bases lay between the germline ends. CDR3 in DNA: TGCAGCGTTTCCCAGGTTTTTTTCAATGAGCAGTTCTTC. This gives the protein CSVSQVFFNEQFF.

This clone was recorded once. The chain's CDR3 is CSASLAGELFF. The CDR3 bases are TGCAGTGCTAGCCTTGCCGGGGAGCTGTTTTTT. The chain employs TRBV20-1 and TRBJ2-2, with D unresolved. There are 11 residues in the CDR3. Trimming took off 3 bases at V and 6 bases at J, with 5 bases between the two ends. CDR1 and CDR2 from the germline V gene are DFQATT and SNEGSKA (reference sequence).

The V call is TRBV15, the J call TRBJ1-5; tentatively, D is TRBD1 (5 bases). Deletions cut 2 bases from V and 4 bases from J, with 12 bases between. This CDR3 is built from 15 residues. Germline assignment: CDR1 LNHNV and CDR2 YYDKDF (reference sequence). The CDR3 here is CATSRPGRTNQPQHF. Written as DNA, the CDR3 is TGTGCCACCAGCAGACCGGGGCGGACTAATCAGCCCCAGCATTTT.

The J gene is TRBJ2-7, the V gene TRBV27; D might be TRBD1 (5 bases). The germline V gene has CDR1 MNHEY and CDR2 SMNVEV (reference sequence). V was cut by 6 bases and J by 3 bases, with 15 bases left in between. This CDR3 is 14 amino acids long. Here the CDR3 DNA reads TGTGCCAGCAGACGGGCGGACACCTACTACGAGCAGTACTTC. Translating gives CASRRADTYYEQYF.

The rearrangement joins TRBV5-5 to TRBJ2-5; the D is unclear. The germline V gene has CDR1 SGHKS and CDR2 YYEKEE (reference sequence). CDR3 length: 12 residues. V lost 1 base, J lost 5 bases, and 6 bases lay in between. The CDR3 DNA follows: TGTGCCAGCAGCTTGCTTCAGGAGACCCAGTACTTC. It specifies CASSLLQETQYF.

The chain carries TRBV7-9 and TRBJ2-7, with D possibly being TRBD1 (5 bases). V gave up 4 bases and J gave up 12 bases, with 22 bases separating them. This CDR3 region has 14 residues. Germline CDR1 SEHNR, CDR2 FQNEAQ (reference sequence). CDR3 sequence reads: CASSSQIITGLRYF. The CDR3 DNA reads as TGTGCCAGCAGCTCTCAAATTATTACAGGATTACGGTACTTC.

The chain combines TRBV27 with TRBJ1-4, with D possibly TRBD1 on 6 matching bases. CDR3 length equals 15 residues. Germline V CDR1 and CDR2: MNHEY, SMNVEV (reference sequence). V lost 2 bases, J lost 10 bases, and 17 bases lay in between. CDR3: CASSLTGQWRGKLFF. As DNA, the CDR3 is TGTGCCAGCAGTTTAACCGGACAGTGGAGGGGAAAACTGTTTTTT. Drawing the rest from reference TRBV27 and TRBJ1-4, the complete variable domain is EAQVTQNPRYLITVTGKKLTVTCSQNMNHEYMSWYRQDPGLGLRQIYYSMNVEVTDKGDVPEGYKVSRKEKRNFPLILESPSPNQTSLYFCASSLTGQWRGKLFFGSGTQLSVL.

This clone was seen a few times. The J gene is TRBJ1-2, the V gene TRBV2; weak D call: TRBD1 (6 bases). V lost 5 bases and J lost 4, with 17 bases in between. Germline CDR1 is SNHLY and CDR2 is FYNNEI. CDR3 size: 15 residues. The CDR3 loop reads CASSLPDRRLYGYTF. The DNA of the CDR3 is TGTGCCAGCAGTCTCCCCGACAGGCGACTCTATGGCTACACCTTC.

The rearrangement uses TRBV29-1 and TRBJ2-4; a possible D gene is TRBD1 (5 bases). Germline V gene sequence: CDR1 SQVTM, CDR2 ANQGSEA. The germline V and J ends were trimmed by 4 bases and 0 bases, with 13 bases remaining between them. This CDR3 comprises 15 residues. The CDR3 loop is CSVVAQGLAKNIQYF. As DNA, the CDR3 is TGCAGCGTTGTGGCCCAGGGTCTAGCCAAAAACATTCAGTACTTC. Full variable domain (outside the CDR3, taken from reference TRBV29-1 and TRBJ2-4): SAVISQKPSRDICQRGTSLTIQCQVDSQVTMMFWYRQQPGQSLTLIATANQGSEATYESGFVIDKFPISRPNLTFSTLTVSNMSPEDSSIYLCSVVAQGLAKNIQYFGAGTRLSVL.

This clone was observed at least ten times. The genes are TRBV14 and TRBJ1-4; 7 bases match TRBD1. CDR1 and CDR2 from the germline V gene are SGHDN and FVKESK. J lost 4 bases, V lost 4 bases, and 6 bases had no gene match. The CDR3 sequence is 15 residues long. The CDR3 bases are TGTGCCAGCAGCCCTGGACAGGTGTTTAATGAAAAACTGTTTTTT. Residues: CASSPGQVFNEKLFF.

V gene TRBV6-1 combines with J gene TRBJ2-7; D call uncertain. The germline V gene has CDR1 MNHNS and CDR2 SASEGT. Trimming took 6 bases from V and 1 from J, leaving 10 bases between them. The CDR3 has 13 residues. The CDR3 nucleotides read TGTGCCAGCAGCTTTGAGCCTTCCTACGAGCAGTACTTC. Its protein is CASSFEPSYEQYF.

This chain links TRBV28 with TRBJ2-6, with a weak D call TRBD2 (6 bases). The germline CDR1 and CDR2 sequences are MDHEN and SYDVKM. This CDR3 has 14 amino acids. Trimming shortened V by 8 bases and J by 3 bases, and 11 bases separated the two germline ends. The CDR3 DNA follows: TGTGCCAGCCGTACCGGGGGTGGGGCCAACGTCCTGACTTTC. Translation: CASRTGGGANVLTF.

The gene calls are TRBV5-1 and TRBJ2-7; 11 bases line up with TRBD2. Trimming removed 0 bases from V and 3 bases from J; junction bases left unmatched: 11. This CDR3 contains 18 residues. Germline V gene sequence: CDR1 SGHRS, CDR2 YFSETQ. The CDR3 DNA reads as TGCGCCAGCAGCTTGGCGGCTAGCGGGAGGAACAATCACTACGAGCAGTACTTC. This encodes CASSLAASGRNNHYEQYF.

The chain joins TRBV27 to TRBJ1-1; TRBD1 is a possible D gene (6 bases). This CDR3 spans 14 amino acids. Germline V gives CDR1 MNHEY, CDR2 SMNVEV (reference sequence). V lost 4 bases and J 6 bases, leaving 15 bases between the germline ends. CDR3 coding DNA: TGTGCCAGCAGTTCACCCTCGGGGGGCTCTGAAGCTTTCTTT. Translating it yields CASSSPSGGSEAFF.

The chain has TRBV15 and TRBJ1-5; D gene uncertain. Trimming left V 3 bases short and J 4 bases short, with 10 bases between. Germline CDR1 is LNHNV and CDR2 is YYDKDF (reference sequence). The CDR3 has 14 amino acids. The CDR3 loop is CATSRGTGNQPQHF. CDR3 in DNA: TGTGCCACCAGCAGGGGCACGGGAAATCAGCCCCAGCATTTT.

For this clone: A single base separates this from a much larger clone, so it may be a read error. This sample also contains other DNA sequences that code for the same CDR3. V is TRBV7-2 and J is TRBJ2-5, with a possible D match to TRBD2 (5 bases). Germline CDR1 reads SGHTA; CDR2 reads FQGNSA. V was pared by 0 bases and J by 4 bases, with 9 bases between. The CDR3 contains 14 residues. The CDR3 is CASSLAGAGETQYF. CDR3 nucleotides: TGTGCCAGCAGCTTAGCGGGAGCTGGAGAGACCCAGTACTTC. The full variable domain, completed using reference TRBV7-2 and TRBJ2-5, is GAGVSQSPSNKVTEKGKDVELRCDPISGHTALYWYRQSLGQGLEFLIYFQGNSAPDKSGLPSDRFSAERTGGSVSTLTIQRTQQEDSAVYLCASSLAGAGETQYFGPGTRLLVL.

V is TRBV7-2 and J is TRBJ1-2, with TRBD1 matching 7 bases. With V trimmed by 4 bases and J by 8 bases, 16 bases remained unmatched. The CDR3 is 16 amino acids. CDR1 and CDR2 (germline): SGHTA, FQGNSA. CDR3 loop: CASSSDRTYRGGGYTF. CDR3 nucleotides: TGTGCCAGCAGCTCGGACCGAACCTACAGGGGAGGCGGCTACACCTTC.

The CDR3 sequence is CAWSRLEGDNQPQHF. In DNA form, the CDR3 reads TGTGCCTGGAGTCGGCTAGAGGGGGACAATCAGCCCCAGCATTTT. V gene TRBV30 combines with J gene TRBJ1-5, with D perhaps TRBD1 (6 bases). Trimming left V 2 bases short and J 3 bases short, with 14 bases between. Looked up from germline, CDR1 is GTSNPN and CDR2 is SVGIG (reference sequence). This CDR3 is 15 amino acids long.

This chain uses TRBV11-3 with TRBJ2-7; D possibly corresponds to TRBD1 (6 bases). Germline loops: CDR1 SGHNT, CDR2 YENEEA. The V gene lost 3 bases and the J gene lost 6 bases, with 12 bases spanning the gap. This CDR3 contains 13 residues. The CDR3 region is CASSFTGLGEQYF. The DNA for the CDR3 is TGTGCCAGCAGCTTCACAGGGTTGGGCGAGCAGTACTTC.

This clone was detected once. This sequence joins TRBV28 and TRBJ2-1, with D possibly called TRBD1 or TRBD2 (5 bases each). The CDR3 runs to 16 residues. The V and J ends lost 8 bases and 5 bases respectively, with 22 bases between them. In germline, CDR1 is MDHEN, CDR2 SYDVKM. The CDR3 region is CASFSQLRGTHNEQFF. The CDR3 nucleotides are TGTGCCAGCTTTTCCCAGTTGAGAGGGACCCACAATGAGCAGTTCTTC. Full variable domain (remainder filled in from reference TRBV28 and TRBJ2-1): DVKVTQSSRYLVKRTGEKVFLECVQDMDHENMFWYRQDPGLGLRLIYFSYDVKMKEKGDIPEGYSVSREKKERFSLILESASTNQTSMYLCASFSQLRGTHNEQFFGPGTRLTVL.

This clone was seen only a few times. V and J are TRBV4-1 and TRBJ1-2, with 7 bases matching TRBD1. Germline values: CDR1 MGHRA, CDR2 YSYEKL. This CDR3 spans 13 amino acids. J lost 13 bases, V lost 0 bases, and 8 bases had no gene match. In nucleotides, the CDR3 is TGCGCCAGCAGCCAAGAGGGACAGAGGGCCGCCACCTTC. Residues: CASSQEGQRAATF.

This chain joins TRBV10-3 and TRBJ2-3; D perhaps matches TRBD2 (5 bases). The CDR3 is 13 residues long. Trimming stripped 11 bases from V and 0 bases from J, with 12 bases between. Germline CDR1 is ENHRY and CDR2 is SYGVKD. As DNA, the CDR3 is TGTGCCTTAAGGGAGCCGAGCACAGATACGCAGTATTTT. Translated, it gives CALREPSTDTQYF.

A few counts support this clone. V gene TRBV18 combines with J gene TRBJ1-1, with 8 bases identical to TRBD1. The CDR3 has 15 residues. CDR1 KGHSH and CDR2 LQKENI come from the germline V gene. Trimming removed 2 bases from V and 1 base from J; junction bases left unmatched: 3. CDR3 nucleotide sequence: TGTGCCAGCTCACCAACAGGGGGAAAGAACACTGAAGCTTTCTTT. Protein: CASSPTGGKNTEAFF.

This clone has a count of ten or more. The chain couples TRBV28 to TRBJ2-7; no clear D. The germline V gene encodes CDR1 MDHEN and CDR2 SYDVKM. The CDR3 has 12 amino acids. The V end was cut by 1 base, the J end by 3 bases, with 4 bases between. Written as DNA, the CDR3 is TGTGCCAGCAGTTTATTCCTCTACGAGCAGTACTTC. Its translation: CASSLFLYEQYF.

This clone was seen a single time. This chain uses TRBV19 with TRBJ2-5; possible D gene TRBD1, 7 bases. CDR1 is LNHDA and CDR2 is SQIVND in the germline V gene (reference sequence). The germline V and J ends were trimmed by 5 bases and 5 bases, with 18 bases remaining between them. CDR3 length equals 15 residues. The CDR3 protein is CASSAGGTATETQYF. DNA of the CDR3: TGTGCCAGTAGTGCCGGAGGGACAGCAACGGAGACCCAGTACTTC.